This is a list of T cell receptor beta chains from one sample in a study of early T cells in non-severe SARS-CoV-2 infection. TCRdb used MiXCR to reprocess the 5' RACE reads, holding one entry per CDR3 protein. This sample yields 50,000 to 70,000 distinct CDR3 sequences, of which 7% to 8% are seen a single time; roughly 3.5% belongs to the top ten. Sample: whole blood. The source is an adult who was a healthcare worker with PCR-confirmed SARS-CoV-2 infection or an uninfected control (not recorded which). Each CDR3 is given with its conserved first and last residue. The D gene is left open where the match is weak. The listing skips clone size in some rows; elsewhere it reads once, few, many or a size class.

CDR3 length | J gene | V gene | clone size | D gene | CDR3 DNA | CDR3 protein
12 | TRBJ2-7 | TRBV20-1 | many | . | TGCAGTCCACGGGCGAACGCGGGCGAGCAGTACTTC | CSPRANAGEQYF
15 | TRBJ2-5 | TRBV29-1 | few | TRBD1 | TGCAGCGTTCCTGCGCGACAGGGCCCCCAAGAGACCCAGTACTTC | CSVPARQGPQETQYF
14 | TRBJ2-5 | TRBV7-8 | few | . | TGTGCCAGCAGCGCCCCCTCCCTAGCAGAGACCCAGTACTTC | CASSAPSLAETQYF
16 | TRBJ2-5 | TRBV7-6 | many | TRBD2 | TGTGCCAGCAGCATCGAACTAGCGGGAGGTTGGGAGACCCAGTACTTC | CASSIELAGGWETQYF
15 | TRBJ1-4 | TRBV2 | . | . | TGTGCCAGCAGTGAAATACGGGGTGCTAATGAAAAACTGTTTTTT | CASSEIRGANEKLFF
16 | TRBJ2-4 | TRBV10-3 | few | . | TGTGCCATCGGGCAGAGCGCGCTGGGGGATAAAAACATTCAGTACTTC | CAIGQSALGDKNIQYF
15 | TRBJ2-5 | TRBV7-9 | many | . | TGTGCCAGCAGCAATTCCCTCCTTCAAGAAGGGACCCAGTACTTC | CASSNSLLQEGTQYF
12 | TRBJ2-7 | TRBV10-2 | many | . | TGCGCCAGCAGCAACGACCCCTACGAGCAGTACTTC | CASSNDPYEQYF
12 | TRBJ1-4 | TRBV2 | many | . | TGTGCCAGCAGTGGGGACATCGGAAAACTGTTTTTT | CASSGDIGKLFF
13 | TRBJ2-3 | TRBV24-1 | . | TRBD2 | TGTGCCACCGGGCGGGAGGTCACAGATACGCAGTATTTT | CATGREVTDTQYF
16 | TRBJ1-6 | TRBV28 | many | . | TGTGCCAGCAGTTTTGGGTGGTTGAGGGGCAATTCACCCCTCCACTTT | CASSFGWLRGNSPLHF
14 | TRBJ1-1 | TRBV7-3 | . | . | TGTGCCAGCAGTTCGAATGGGGGCTACACTGAAGCTTTCTTT | CASSSNGGYTEAFF
16 | TRBJ2-4 | TRBV11-2 | . | . | TGTGCCAGCAGCTTGGAGCCCCGAGGCGTCAAAAACATTCAGTACTTC | CASSLEPRGVKNIQYF
15 | TRBJ1-4 | TRBV18 | few | . | TGTGCCAGCTCACCCTCGAGTACAACTAATGAAAAACTGTTTTTT | CASSPSSTTNEKLFF
17 | TRBJ2-2 | TRBV7-9 | many | TRBD2 | TGTGCCAGCAGCCCGGGGACTAGCGGCCGCTTCACCGGGGAGCTGTTTTTT | CASSPGTSGRFTGELFF
15 | TRBJ2-4 | TRBV5-4 | few | TRBD2 | TGTGCCAGCAGAAATGCGAGCGGGGTTCAAAACATTCAGTACTTC | CASRNASGVQNIQYF
13 | TRBJ1-6 | TRBV19 | few | TRBD1 | TGTGCCACGGGGGGACAGTATAATTCACCCCTCCACTTT | CATGGQYNSPLHF
14 | TRBJ2-3 | TRBV7-6 | . | . | TGTGCCAGCAGCCCCACAGGAATCACAGATACGCAGTATTTT | CASSPTGITDTQYF
12 | TRBJ1-4 | TRBV10-2 | few | . | TGCGCCAGCAGTGAAGAGGGGGGGAAACTGTTTTTT | CASSEEGGKLFF
14 | TRBJ2-2 | TRBV6-4 | many | . | TGTGCCAGCAGTGACGGGAGCGACACCGGGGAGCTGTTTTTT | CASSDGSDTGELFF
15 | TRBJ2-7 | TRBV5-5 | once | . | TGTGCCAGCAGCTCCGAGGGGTCGTTCTCCTACGAGCAGTACTTC | CASSSEGSFSYEQYF
15 | TRBJ2-7 | TRBV28 | many | . | TGTGCCAGCAGTGGCCTGGGGGACTCTTCCTACGAGCAGTACTTC | CASSGLGDSSYEQYF
14 | TRBJ2-2 | TRBV12-3/TRBV12-4 | . | . | TGTGCCAGCAGTCCTGGAGGGTACACCGGGGAGCTGTTTTTT | CASSPGGYTGELFF
15 | TRBJ2-3 | TRBV18 | few | . | TGTGCCAGCTCACCCCCTAACTACGCCACAGATACGCAGTATTTT | CASSPPNYATDTQYF
13 | TRBJ2-7 | TRBV3-1 | many | . | TGTGCCAGCAGCCAAATGATATCCTACGAGCAGTACTTC | CASSQMISYEQYF
15 | TRBJ2-5 | TRBV30 | . | . | TGTGCCTGGGGGGTTCCTTGGGCGGAACAAGAGACCCAGTACTTC | CAWGVPWAEQETQYF
15 | TRBJ2-3 | TRBV18 | . | TRBD2 | TGTGCCAGCTCACCAACGATAGCGGGAACAGATACGCAGTATTTT | CASSPTIAGTDTQYF
15 | TRBJ2-7 | TRBV6-1 | . | . | TGTGCCAGCAGTCTCCAGGGGAGTGTTCTCTACGAGCAGTACTTC | CASSLQGSVLYEQYF
16 | TRBJ1-6 | TRBV4-2 | . | . | TGTGCCAGCAGCCAAGGGTCAGGGCCGGCTGATTCACCCCTCCACTTT | CASSQGSGPADSPLHF
11 | TRBJ2-2 | TRBV2 | many | . | TGTGCCAGCAGTGTTGGCGGGGAGCTGTTTTTT | CASSVGGELFF
15 | TRBJ1-1 | TRBV5-5 | . | . | TGTGCCAGCAGATCGGCCGGGGTAAGGAACACTGAAGCTTTCTTT | CASRSAGVRNTEAFF
15 | TRBJ2-5 | TRBV5-1 | many | TRBD2 | TGCGCCAGCAGCTTTCTAGCGGGCAACCAAGAGACCCAGTACTTC | CASSFLAGNQETQYF
18 | TRBJ2-2 | TRBV12-5 | . | TRBD1 | TGTGCTAGTGGTTTGGTGCTCGGGACAGGGGAGAACACCGGGGAGCTGTTTTTT | CASGLVLGTGENTGELFF
15 | TRBJ2-5 | TRBV5-1 | few | TRBD2 | TGCGCCAGCACGAGAGCGGGAGGAACCCAAGAGACCCAGTACTTC | CASTRAGGTQETQYF
16 | TRBJ2-7 | TRBV5-1 | . | . | TGCGCCAGCAGCCCTTTCGGAGGGGGCCCCGACTACGAGCAGTACTTC | CASSPFGGGPDYEQYF
16 | TRBJ2-2 | TRBV7-9 | many | TRBD2 | TGTGCCAGCAGCACGGGACTAGCGGGAAACACCGGGGAGCTGTTTTTT | CASSTGLAGNTGELFF
15 | TRBJ1-6 | TRBV3-1 | . | . | TGTGCCAGCAGCCAAGGAACGGGGGGGAATTCACCCCTCCACTTT | CASSQGTGGNSPLHF
13 | TRBJ1-2 | TRBV19 | . | . | TGTGCCAGTAGTATCACCGGGACGGGAGGCCACACCTTC | CASSITGTGGHTF
13 | TRBJ2-1 | TRBV12-3/TRBV12-4 | . | . | TGTGCCAGCAGTTTGAACGGCCAAGGTGAGCAGTTCTTC | CASSLNGQGEQFF
18 | TRBJ2-1 | TRBV4-2 | few | TRBD2 | TGTGCCAGCAGCCAAGTTCCCGCGGCTAGGAACCTAGCGGAGGAGCAGTTCTTC | CASSQVPAARNLAEEQFF
13 | TRBJ2-7 | TRBV7-3 | many | . | TGTGCCAGCAGCCTTGGACCTTCCTACGAGCAGTACTTC | CASSLGPSYEQYF
16 | TRBJ2-1 | TRBV5-6 | many | . | TGTGCCAGCAGCTTGGATCAGGGTAGCTCCTACAATGAGCAGTTCTTC | CASSLDQGSSYNEQFF
12 | TRBJ1-5 | TRBV7-9 | few | . | TGTGCCAGCAGCTTAGACCGGCGGCCCCAGCATTTT | CASSLDRRPQHF
14 | TRBJ1-1 | TRBV7-6 | many | . | TGTGCCAGCAGCTTAGGCCCGGGAGGGACTGAAGCTTTCTTT | CASSLGPGGTEAFF
14 | TRBJ2-3 | TRBV3-1 | few | . | TGTGCCAGCAGCCACGCGACAGAGCCAGATACGCAGTATTTT | CASSHATEPDTQYF
15 | TRBJ1-4 | TRBV7-4 | many | TRBD1 | TGTGCCAGCAGTTACCCGGGACAGGTGTGGAAAAAACTGTTTTTT | CASSYPGQVWKKLFF
16 | TRBJ2-1 | TRBV7-9 | few | TRBD2 | TGTGCCAGCAGCCCTCCGGGACTAGCGCTCTACAATGAGCAGTTCTTC | CASSPPGLALYNEQFF
13 | TRBJ2-7 | TRBV20-1 | many | . | TGCAGTGCTAGCCCGACACCTTCCTACGAGCAGTACTTC | CSASPTPSYEQYF
16 | TRBJ1-1 | TRBV5-1 | few | . | TGCGCCAGCAGCCCCGACGGGGGGCCGGTAGGCACTGAAGCTTTCTTT | CASSPDGGPVGTEAFF
19 | TRBJ2-2 | TRBV7-6 | . | TRBD2 | TGTGCCAGCAGCTTAGCGGGCCGCGGGACTAGCGGAAACACCGGGGAGCTGTTTTTT | CASSLAGRGTSGNTGELFF
14 | TRBJ2-2 | TRBV5-1 | few | TRBD1 | TGCGCCAGCAGGCCAGGGGGCCGGACCGGGGAGCTGTTTTTT | CASRPGGRTGELFF
15 | TRBJ2-3 | TRBV18 | many | . | TGTGCCAGCTCACCACCCTCAGAATCTCCGGATACGCAGTATTTT | CASSPPSESPDTQYF
17 | TRBJ2-1 | TRBV19 | few | . | TGTGCCAGTAGTTATCCGACCCGGGAGAGCTCCTACAATGAGCAGTTCTTC | CASSYPTRESSYNEQFF
15 | TRBJ1-1 | TRBV7-9 | many | . | TGTGCCAGCAGCTTCCCCGGACACCCGAACACTGAAGCTTTCTTT | CASSFPGHPNTEAFF
15 | TRBJ1-1 | TRBV3-1 | many | . | TGTGCCAGCAGCCAAGATCCCGGCCAAAACACTGAAGCTTTCTTT | CASSQDPGQNTEAFF